The 30 T cell receptor beta chains reported below all come from one sample, sequenced in a study of technical replicates of blood from several donors. Clones were sequenced by immunoSEQ multiplex PCR, and TCRdb holds only the in-frame ones, with some missing. The repertoire holds 75,000 to 100,000 clones, with approximately 96% as singletons. The sequenced material came from T cells isolated from PBMCs. Receptor source: a human donor in good health.

The CDR3 sequence is CASSLVRTGSSSYNEQFF. The DNA for the CDR3 is TGCGCCAGCAGCTTGGTCCGGACAGGGTCAAGTTCCTACAATGAGCAGTTCTTC. The chain joins TRBV5-1 to TRBJ2-1, with 8 bases fitting TRBD1. The CDR3 has 18 amino acids. Per the germline V gene, CDR1 is SGHRS and CDR2 is YFSETQ. Trimming cost V 0 bases and J 1 base; bases outside gene matches: 9.

V gene TRBV5-4 combines with J gene TRBJ1-1; unclear D gene. Per the germline V gene, CDR1 is SGHNT and CDR2 is YYREEE (reference sequence). The V end lost 5 bases, the J end lost 10 bases, and 12 bases lay between the germline ends. CDR3 length equals 11 residues. CDR3 amino acids: CASSSGLGAFF. CDR3 DNA: TGTGCCAGCAGTTCGGGTCTAGGAGCTTTCTTT. Variable domain in full (rest from reference TRBV5-4 and TRBJ1-1): ETGVTQSPTHLIKTRGQQVTLRCSSQSGHNTVSWYQQALGQGPQFIFQYYREEENGRGNFPPRFSGLQFPNYSSELNVNALELDDSALYLCASSSGLGAFFGQGTRLTVV.

The rearrangement uses TRBV4-1 and TRBJ2-7; 9 bases align to TRBD2. J lost 3 bases, V lost 4 bases, and 7 bases had no gene match. CDR1 and CDR2 (germline): MGHRA, YSYEKL. The CDR3 covers 15 residues. CDR3 bases: TGCGCCAGCAGCCTGACTAGCGGAGCGGGCTACGAGCAGTACTTC. As protein: CASSLTSGAGYEQYF.

The genes are TRBV30 and TRBJ1-2; D ambiguous. CDR1 and CDR2 (germline): GTSNPN, SVGIG (reference sequence). This CDR3 contains 11 residues. V shed 2 bases and J shed 10 bases, with 11 bases lying between them. The CDR3 protein is CAWSWGVSYTF. In nucleotides, the CDR3 is TGTGCCTGGAGTTGGGGAGTGTCCTACACCTTC.

The chain recombines TRBV10-3 with TRBJ1-5, with a possible D match to TRBD1 (5 bases). Germline values: CDR1 ENHRY, CDR2 SYGVKD. Trimming removed 3 bases from V and 3 bases from J, with 12 bases in between. There are 15 residues in the CDR3. In nucleotides, the CDR3 is TGTGCCATCAGTGAAGGCAGGGAAACCAATCAGCCCCAGCATTTT. It yields the protein CAISEGRETNQPQHF.

The rearrangement uses TRBV7-6 and TRBJ2-7; TRBD1 is a possible D gene (5 bases). This CDR3 spans 14 amino acids. CDR1 is SGHVS and CDR2 is FNYEAQ in the germline V gene. V gave up 2 bases and J gave up 5 bases, with 13 bases separating them. The CDR3 region is CASSLLQGTHEQYF. CDR3 in DNA: TGTGCCAGCAGCTTACTCCAGGGCACCCACGAGCAGTACTTC.

The chain combines TRBV7-8 with TRBJ2-2, with D maybe TRBD2 (5 bases). Germline CDR1 SGHVS, CDR2 FQNEAQ. The CDR3 extends over 12 amino acids. V lost 7 bases to trimming and J lost 7 bases, with 10 bases between them. The CDR3 here is CASNTRGGELFF. The CDR3 DNA reads as TGTGCCAGCAACACTAGAGGCGGGGAGCTGTTTTTT.

This chain connects TRBV9 to TRBJ2-7; the D gene is possibly TRBD1 (6 bases). The CDR3 totals 15 residues. The V gene's germline CDR1 is SGDLS and CDR2 YYNGEE. Trimming removed 4 bases at V and 9 bases at J, with 23 bases between. CDR3 region: CASSLYSTGKLGQYF. CDR3 coding DNA: TGTGCCAGCAGCCTATACTCAACAGGGAAATTAGGGCAGTACTTC.

The V call is TRBV6-6, the J call TRBJ2-3; tentative D call: TRBD2 (5 bases). Between the trimmed V and J ends, which lost 0 bases and 2 bases, there was a span of 12 bases. CDR1 MNHNY and CDR2 SVGAGI come from the germline V gene (reference sequence). The CDR3 loop spans 16 amino acids. The CDR3: CASSYSSNGLTDTQYF. In nucleotides, the CDR3 is TGTGCCAGCAGTTACTCAAGTAACGGACTCACAGATACGCAGTATTTT.

V usage is TRBV14 and J usage is TRBJ2-3, with a possible D match to TRBD2 (6 bases). There are 16 residues in the CDR3. Germline loops: CDR1 SGHDN, CDR2 FVKESK. The V and J ends lost 4 bases and 2 bases respectively, with 16 bases between them. CDR3 sequence: CASSRLGSSYTDTQYF. The CDR3 DNA sequence: TGTGCCAGCAGCCGCCTCGGGAGCAGCTACACAGATACGCAGTATTTT.

The rearrangement links TRBV7-8 to TRBJ2-1; tentative D call: TRBD2 (6 bases). Trimming removed 0 bases from V and 7 bases from J, with 10 bases in between. The CDR3 is made up of 14 amino acids. CDR1 and CDR2 from the germline V gene are SGHVS and FQNEAQ. CDR3 in amino acids: CASSLAGGGNEQFF. CDR3 bases: TGTGCCAGCAGCTTAGCGGGAGGTGGGAATGAGCAGTTCTTC.

Note on this clone: The junction departs from germline at one end; a sequencing error may be responsible. V is TRBV2 and J is TRBJ1-1; D might be TRBD1 (5 bases). The V gene's germline CDR1 is SNHLY and CDR2 FYNNEI. The CDR3 has 12 residues. Here the CDR3 reads CASRTIGTPEIF. In DNA form, the CDR3 reads TGTGCCAGCAGAACGATTGGGACTCCAGAAATTTTT. Combining the CDR3 with reference TRBV2 and TRBJ1-1 gives the whole variable domain EPEVTQTPSHQVTQMGQEVILRCVPISNHLYFYWYRQILGQKVEFLVSFYNNEISEKSEIFDDQFSVERPDGSNFTLKIRSTKLEDSAMYFCASRTIGTPEIFGQGTRLTVV.

V is TRBV27 and J is TRBJ1-1; the D gene is possibly TRBD1 (5 bases). Germline assignment: CDR1 MNHEY and CDR2 SMNVEV (reference sequence). This CDR3 is built from 13 residues. Deletions cut 8 bases from V and 7 bases from J, with 17 bases between. The CDR3 DNA sequence: TGTGCCAGCGCGGGGGGGTGGGCCCATGAAGCTTTCTTT. Translating it yields CASAGGWAHEAFF.

The V gene is TRBV7-2, the J gene TRBJ1-2, with 9 bases aligning to TRBD1. Germline V gene lookup returns CDR1 SGHTA and CDR2 FQGNSA. The CDR3 is 11 amino acids. The trim removed 5 bases at V and 14 bases at J, leaving 6 bases unmatched. DNA for the CDR3: TGTGCCAGCAGCCTTGGACAGGGGCTGACCTTC. It is translated as CASSLGQGLTF.

This chain links TRBV9 with TRBJ1-1; TRBD1 matches 8 bases. After removal of 3 bases from V and 7 bases from J, the junction contained 5 bases not matched to a gene. CDR3 length equals 13 residues. CDR1 SGDLS and CDR2 YYNGEE come from the germline V gene. This CDR3 is CASSATGGNEAFF. The CDR3 DNA sequence: TGTGCCAGCAGCGCCACAGGGGGGAATGAAGCTTTCTTT.

The V and J genes are TRBV30 and TRBJ2-7; perhaps TRBD1 as D (6 bases). The V gene's germline CDR1 is GTSNPN and CDR2 SVGIG (reference sequence). The CDR3 has 12 residues. Trimming stripped 4 bases from V and 3 bases from J, with 10 bases between. As DNA, the CDR3 is TGTGCCTGGATTTCACAGGGCTACGAGCAGTACTTC. It is translated as CAWISQGYEQYF.

The V and J genes are TRBV11-3 and TRBJ1-1; tentative D call: TRBD1 (6 bases). Germline V gives CDR1 SGHNT, CDR2 YENEEA. The CDR3 totals 14 residues. The V end was cut by 2 bases, the J end by 7 bases, with 14 bases between. This CDR3 is CASSLPQGPSEAFF. Here the CDR3 DNA reads TGTGCCAGCAGCTTACCACAGGGCCCAAGTGAAGCTTTCTTT.

J is TRBJ2-6 and V is TRBV5-1; the D gene is possibly TRBD2 (5 bases). The length of the CDR3 is 16 residues. Germline CDR1 SGHRS, CDR2 YFSETQ. With 1 base removed from V and 4 bases from J, the gap between germline ends came to 12 bases. This chain's CDR3 is CASSLNSGRGANVLTF. For the CDR3, the DNA is TGCGCCAGCAGCTTGAACTCGGGGAGAGGGGCCAACGTCCTGACTTTC.

The chain uses TRBV4-1 and TRBJ2-3, with TRBD2 identical over 13 bases. Germline V gives CDR1 MGHRA, CDR2 YSYEKL. This CDR3 spans 17 amino acids. The J segment lost 3 bases and the V segment lost 4 bases, leaving 7 bases of the junction unmatched. CDR3 protein: CASSLIPTSGRTDTQYF. The DNA for the CDR3 is TGCGCCAGCAGCCTCATACCGACTAGCGGGAGGACAGATACGCAGTATTTT.

CDR3 nucleotide sequence: TGTGCCAGCAGTAGCCATTCTACAGGTACCTACGAGCAGTACTTC. Translating gives CASSSHSTGTYEQYF. The rearrangement uses TRBV7-9 and TRBJ2-7; possibly TRBD1 for D (5 bases). This CDR3 has 15 residues. Trimming removed 6 bases at V and 2 bases at J, with 17 bases between. Germline CDR1 is SEHNR and CDR2 is FQNEAQ (reference sequence). The variable domain in full, with the rest retrieved from reference TRBV7-9 and TRBJ2-7, is DTGVSQNPRHKITKRGQNVTFRCDPISEHNRLYWYRQTLGQGPEFLTYFQNEAQLEKSRLLSDRFSAERPKGSFSTLEIQRTEQGDSAMYLCASSSHSTGTYEQYFGPGTRLTVT.

The rearrangement links TRBV7-2 to TRBJ2-1; tentatively, D is TRBD2 (6 bases). CDR3 length: 15 residues. Deletions cut 5 bases from V and 6 bases from J, with 17 bases between. CDR1 is SGHTA, CDR2 FQGNSA, per germline. The CDR3 bases are TGTGCCAGCAGCACGGCCGGGACTCCAGCCAATGAGCAGTTCTTC. Encoded protein: CASSTAGTPANEQFF.

This clone was detected only once. V usage is TRBV5-1 and J usage is TRBJ2-7; D unclear. V shed 7 bases and J shed 0 bases, with 11 bases lying between them. The CDR3 spans 13 residues. Per germline, CDR1 SGHRS and CDR2 YFSETQ. In DNA, the CDR3 is TGCGCCAGCCGGGTGACCCCCTCCTACGAGCAGTACTTC. Amino acid sequence: CASRVTPSYEQYF. Variable domain in full (rest from reference TRBV5-1 and TRBJ2-7): KAGVTQTPRYLIKTRGQQVTLSCSPISGHRSVSWYQQTPGQGLQFLFEYFSETQRNKGNFPGRFSGRQFSNSRSEMNVSTLELGDSALYLCASRVTPSYEQYFGPGTRLTVT.

The chain uses TRBV4-3 and TRBJ2-7; TRBD1 agrees at 9 bases. Germline loops: CDR1 LGHNA, CDR2 YSLEER. The CDR3 covers 16 residues. After removal of 3 bases from V and 2 bases from J, the junction contained 8 bases not matched to a gene. CDR3 sequence reads: CASSQTGGNPPYEQYF. The CDR3 region has the DNA TGCGCCAGCAGCCAGACAGGGGGTAATCCTCCCTACGAGCAGTACTTC.

V is TRBV6-6 and J is TRBJ1-3; D is undetermined. Trimming removed 1 base at V and 1 base at J, with 11 bases between. Looked up from germline, CDR1 is MNHNY and CDR2 is SVGAGI (reference sequence). This CDR3 comprises 16 residues. The CDR3 loop reads CASSYFPRGSGNTIYF. CDR3 coding DNA: TGTGCCAGCAGTTACTTCCCCAGAGGATCTGGAAACACCATATATTTT.

The chain carries TRBV7-3 and TRBJ1-1, with 7 bases that match TRBD1. V shed 5 bases and J 4 bases; nucleotides not matched to a gene: 10. Germline V CDR1 and CDR2: SGHTA, FQGTGA. CDR3 length: 15 residues. CDR3 region: CASSPLGGGGTEAFF. CDR3 bases: TGTGCCAGCAGCCCCCTTGGAGGGGGCGGCACTGAAGCTTTCTTT.

The chain links TRBV5-5 to TRBJ1-3; 10 positions agree with TRBD1. After removal of 6 bases from V and 1 base from J, the junction contained 7 bases not matched to a gene. The germline gives CDR1 SGHKS, CDR2 YYEKEE (reference sequence). The CDR3 is 16 amino acids. In DNA, the CDR3 is TGTGCCAGCATTTCTGGACAGGGGGGTTCTGGAAACACCATATATTTT. The encoded protein is CASISGQGGSGNTIYF.

A single count supports this clone. The chain carries TRBV28 and TRBJ1-1; the match to TRBD1 covers 7 bases. From germline, CDR1 is MDHEN and CDR2 SYDVKM. The junction had 7 bases not matched to a gene; V was cut back by 5 bases and J by 1 base. The CDR3 loop spans 15 amino acids. The CDR3 protein is CASSHLTGSNTEAFF. The DNA of the CDR3 is TGTGCCAGCAGTCATTTGACAGGGTCGAACACTGAAGCTTTCTTT.

V usage is TRBV6-5 and J usage is TRBJ1-1; no firm D call. The CDR3 spans 14 residues. Trimming shortened V by 2 bases and J by 0 bases, and 7 bases separated the two germline ends. The germline gives CDR1 MNHEY, CDR2 SVGAGI. CDR3 protein: CASSYEYLNTEAFF. The DNA for the CDR3 is TGTGCCAGCAGTTACGAGTACTTGAACACTGAAGCTTTCTTT.

The CDR3 is CASSQGWTDTQYF. The CDR3, as DNA: TGTGCTAGTAGCCAGGGGTGGACAGATACGCAGTATTTT. The V gene is TRBV12-5, the J gene TRBJ2-3; possible D gene TRBD1, 6 bases. V was trimmed by 8 bases and J by 3 bases, leaving 12 bases between them. The CDR3 is 13 amino acids. Per germline, CDR1 LGHNT and CDR2 FRNRAP. The whole variable domain, filled in from reference TRBV12-5 and TRBJ2-3, reads DARVTQTPRHKVTEMGQEVTMRCQPILGHNTVFWYRQTMMQGLELLAYFRNRAPLDDSGMPKDRFSAEMPDATLATLKIQPSEPRDSAVYFCASSQGWTDTQYFGPGTRLTVL.

The J gene is TRBJ2-3, the V gene TRBV19; 13 positions match TRBD2. The germline gives CDR1 LNHDA, CDR2 SQIVND (reference sequence). CDR3 length: 18 amino acids. The V segment lost 5 bases and the J segment 2 bases; nucleotides outside the gene matches: 10. The CDR3, as DNA: TGTGCCAGTAGTGGCCGGACTAGCGGGAGCTGGGACACAGATACGCAGTATTTT. This sequence encodes CASSGRTSGSWDTDTQYF.